The 3 T cell receptor beta chains in this list originate from one sample, sequenced in a study of blood T cell repertoires in COVID-19. Using immunoSEQ multiplex PCR, the repertoire was profiled, and TCRdb retains in-frame clones only, with some absent. The table shows 140,000 or so clones, with 80% occurring only once. Sequenced material: peripheral blood. The origin of the receptors is a woman in her forties or fifties with acute or convalescent COVID-19.

The chain is built from TRBV6-2 or TRBV6-3 and TRBJ1-2; 8 bases are a match to TRBD1. This CDR3 spans 14 amino acids. Looked up from germline, CDR1 is MNHEY and CDR2 is SVGEGT. V shed 2 bases, J shed 8 bases, and the junction held 7 bases outside the gene matches. The CDR3 region has the DNA TGTGCCAGCAGTTACCAGGGGGCTCTGTCCGGCTACACCTTC. Translating it yields CASSYQGALSGYTF.

The J gene is TRBJ1-1, the V gene TRBV6-6, with TRBD1 identical over 10 bases. Germline trimming cut 5 bases from V and 4 bases from J; bases unmatched to any gene: 4. The CDR3 is 14 residues long. Germline assignment: CDR1 MNHNY and CDR2 SVGAGI (reference sequence). CDR3 amino acids: CASSVGQGGTEAFF. As DNA, the CDR3 is TGTGCCAGCAGTGTAGGACAGGGGGGCACTGAAGCTTTCTTT.

V is TRBV4-3 and J is TRBJ1-2, with 9 bases that match TRBD1. Germline CDR1 and CDR2: LGHNA and YSLEER. The CDR3 totals 13 residues. The junction had 3 bases not matched to a gene; V was cut back by 4 bases and J by 6 bases. The CDR3 DNA sequence: TGCGCCAGCAGCCCGGGACAGGGTGATGGCTACACCTTC. The encoded protein is CASSPGQGDGYTF.